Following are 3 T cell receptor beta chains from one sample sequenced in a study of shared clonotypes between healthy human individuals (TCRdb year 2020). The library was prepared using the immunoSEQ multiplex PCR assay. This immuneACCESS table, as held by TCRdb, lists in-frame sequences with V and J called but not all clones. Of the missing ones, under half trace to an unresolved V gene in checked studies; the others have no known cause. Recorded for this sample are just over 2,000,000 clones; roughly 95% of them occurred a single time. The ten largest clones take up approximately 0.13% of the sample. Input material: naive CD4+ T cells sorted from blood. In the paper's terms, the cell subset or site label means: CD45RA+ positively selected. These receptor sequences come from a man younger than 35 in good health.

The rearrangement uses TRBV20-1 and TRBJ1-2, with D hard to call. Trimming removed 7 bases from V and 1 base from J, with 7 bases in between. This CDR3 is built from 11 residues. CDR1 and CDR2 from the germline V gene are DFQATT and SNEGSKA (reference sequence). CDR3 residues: CSGTVNYGYTF. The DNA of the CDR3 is TGCAGTGGTACAGTTAACTATGGCTACACCTTC.

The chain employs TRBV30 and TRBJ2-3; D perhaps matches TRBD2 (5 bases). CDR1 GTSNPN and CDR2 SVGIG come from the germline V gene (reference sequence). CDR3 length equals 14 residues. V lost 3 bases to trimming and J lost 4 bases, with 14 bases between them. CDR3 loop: CAWRMLGEPDTQYF. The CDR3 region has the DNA TGTGCCTGGAGGATGCTGGGAGAACCAGATACGCAGTATTTT.

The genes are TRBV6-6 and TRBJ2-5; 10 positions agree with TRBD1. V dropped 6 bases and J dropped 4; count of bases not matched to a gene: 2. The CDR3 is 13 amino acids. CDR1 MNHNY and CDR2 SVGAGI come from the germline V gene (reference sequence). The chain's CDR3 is CASSGTGAETQYF. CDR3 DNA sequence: TGTGCCAGCAGCGGGACAGGGGCAGAGACCCAGTACTTC.